Listed here is a single T cell receptor (beta chain). Its antigen specificity is not known. Base qualities were left out, and no much larger clone turns up one base away. The data are from a study of T-cell reconstitution after alpha-beta-depleted transplantation in children listed by TCRdb under 2016. Background on the whole study: Using TCR repertoire profiling, the study followed T-cell immune reconstitution in a quantitative way in children after TCRalphabeta/CD19-depleted allogeneic hematopoietic cell transplantation.

The method was PCR. Sequencing was carried out with an Illumina HiSeq 2500. Molecular barcoding was employed in the preparation of TCR libraries, with unique molecular identifiers being used to normalize TCRbeta repertoire quantification. Clones were called with MiXCR by TCRdb after fastp trimmed the public reads at Q25, and only in-frame beta chains were retained. A single entry per CDR3 protein holds the most common genes and DNA from its merged rows. This sample gives hundreds of thousands of distinct CDR3 sequences in total; around 13% of them show up just once. Around 0.8% of the sample rests with the top ten. Overall study outcomes, separate from this receptor: About two months after transplant, the apparently early recovery of alphabetaT-cell counts reportedly depended on just several hundred clones that had expanded rapidly and came from non-depleted graft cells. The high TCRbeta diversity at day 60 in some patients was ascribed to recipient T cells and intrathymic progenitors that had survived conditioning. Over subsequent months, a decline in hyperexpanded clone frequencies was noted, and after one year, T-cell counts and TCRbeta diversity were mostly ascribed to newly produced T cells.

In light of the paper, this sample's treatment or condition label describes: allogeneic hematopoietic cell transplantation with graft depleted of TCRalphabeta T cells and CD19 B cells. Transplant recipients were children who received TCRalphabeta/CD19-depleted allogeneic hematopoietic cell grafts. CDR1 is given as SEHNR and CDR2 as FQNEAQ, both from the germline V gene (reference sequence). From the cysteine through the phenylalanine, the CDR3 covers 15 amino acids. Here the CDR3 DNA is all that survives: 45 bases in frame from base 1. The chain uses TRBV7-9 and TRBJ2-3, with an unclear D gene assignment. The J call is doubtful: the DNA matches TRBJ1-5 better. The TCR was taken from a girl aged 2-15 years with congenital amegakaryocytic thrombocytopenia, due to receive a stem cell transplant. Sequences were derived from PBMCs, sampled before TCRalphabeta/CD19-depleted stem cell transplant. The CDR3 has the sequence CASSPASGSSDTQHF. The DNA is as follows: TGTGCCAGCAGCCCGGCTAGCGGGAGTTCAGATACGCAGCATTTT.